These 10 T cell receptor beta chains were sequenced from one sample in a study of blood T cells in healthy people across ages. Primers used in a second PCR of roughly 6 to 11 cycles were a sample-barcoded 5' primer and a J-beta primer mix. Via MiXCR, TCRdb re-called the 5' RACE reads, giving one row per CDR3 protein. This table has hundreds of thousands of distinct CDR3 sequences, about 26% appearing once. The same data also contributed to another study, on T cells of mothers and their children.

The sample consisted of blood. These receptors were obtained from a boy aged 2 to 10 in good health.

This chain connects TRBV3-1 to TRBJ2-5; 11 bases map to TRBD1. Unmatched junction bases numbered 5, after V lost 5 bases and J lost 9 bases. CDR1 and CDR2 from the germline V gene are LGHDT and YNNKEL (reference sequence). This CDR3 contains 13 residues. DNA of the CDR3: TGTGCCAGCAGCTCCGGGACAGGGGGGGCCCAGTACTTC. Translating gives CASSSGTGGAQYF.

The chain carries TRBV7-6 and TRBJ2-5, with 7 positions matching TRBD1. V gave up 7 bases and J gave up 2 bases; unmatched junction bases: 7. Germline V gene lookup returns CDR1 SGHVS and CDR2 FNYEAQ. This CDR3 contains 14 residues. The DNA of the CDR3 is TGTGCCAGCACCAGGACAGGTCTGCAAGAGACCCAGTACTTC. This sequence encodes CASTRTGLQETQYF.

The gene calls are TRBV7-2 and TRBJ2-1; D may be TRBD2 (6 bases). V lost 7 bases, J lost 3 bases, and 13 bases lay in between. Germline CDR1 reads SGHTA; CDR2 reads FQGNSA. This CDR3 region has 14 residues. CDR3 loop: CASTGGTDYNEQFF. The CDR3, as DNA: TGTGCCAGCACAGGCGGGACCGACTACAATGAGCAGTTCTTC. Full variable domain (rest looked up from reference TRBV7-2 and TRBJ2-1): GAGVSQSPSNKVTEKGKDVELRCDPISGHTALYWYRQSLGQGLEFLIYFQGNSAPDKSGLPSDRFSAERTGGSVSTLTIQRTQQEDSAVYLCASTGGTDYNEQFFGPGTRLTVL.

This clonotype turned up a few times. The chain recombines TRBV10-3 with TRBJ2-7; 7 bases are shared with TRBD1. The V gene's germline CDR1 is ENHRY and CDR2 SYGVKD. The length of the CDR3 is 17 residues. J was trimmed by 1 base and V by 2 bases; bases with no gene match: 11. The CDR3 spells CAISEGPRAGGSYEQYF. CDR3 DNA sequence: TGTGCCATCAGTGAGGGCCCCCGGGCAGGGGGTTCCTACGAGCAGTACTTC.

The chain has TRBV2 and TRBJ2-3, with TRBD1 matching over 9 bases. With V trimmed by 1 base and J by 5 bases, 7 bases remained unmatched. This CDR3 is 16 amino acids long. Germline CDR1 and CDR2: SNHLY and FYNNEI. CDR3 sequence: CASSEVGQGMGDTQYF. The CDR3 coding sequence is TGTGCCAGCAGTGAAGTGGGACAGGGTATGGGAGATACGCAGTATTTT.

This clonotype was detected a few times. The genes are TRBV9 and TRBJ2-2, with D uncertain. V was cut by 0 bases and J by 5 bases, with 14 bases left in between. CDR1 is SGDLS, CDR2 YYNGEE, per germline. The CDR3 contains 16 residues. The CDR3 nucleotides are TGTGCCAGCAGCGTAGGTACGGTTCCCTGGACCGGGGAGCTGTTTTTT. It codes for CASSVGTVPWTGELFF.

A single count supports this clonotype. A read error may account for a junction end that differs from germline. The CDR3 region has the DNA TGTGCTAGCAGCTCCCCCGGCCAAGAGGGATTAGATACGCAGTATTTT. This sequence encodes CASSSPGQEGLDTQYF. J is TRBJ2-3 and V is TRBV7-7; possible D gene TRBD2, 5 bases. This CDR3 region has 16 residues. The germline V gene has CDR1 SSHAT and CDR2 FNYEAQ (reference sequence). Variable domain in full (rest from reference TRBV7-7 and TRBJ2-3): GAGVSQSPRYKVTKRGQDVTLRCDPISSHATLYWYQQALGQGPEFLTYFNYEAQPDKSGLPSDRFSAERPEGSISTLTIQRTEQRDSAMYRCASSSPGQEGLDTQYFGPGTRLTVL.

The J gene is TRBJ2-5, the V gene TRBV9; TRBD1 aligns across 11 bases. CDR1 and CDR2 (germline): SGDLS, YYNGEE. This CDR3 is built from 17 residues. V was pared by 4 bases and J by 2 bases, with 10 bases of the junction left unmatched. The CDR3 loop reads CASSPPLGTGGQETQYF. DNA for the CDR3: TGTGCCAGCAGCCCCCCGCTCGGGACAGGGGGACAAGAGACCCAGTACTTC.

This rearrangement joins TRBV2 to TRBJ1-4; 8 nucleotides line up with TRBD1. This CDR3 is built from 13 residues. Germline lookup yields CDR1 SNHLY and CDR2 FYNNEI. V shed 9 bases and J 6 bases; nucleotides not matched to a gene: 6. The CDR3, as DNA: TGTGCCAGTGGCAGGGGGCCGGATGAAAAACTGTTTTTT. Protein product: CASGRGPDEKLFF.

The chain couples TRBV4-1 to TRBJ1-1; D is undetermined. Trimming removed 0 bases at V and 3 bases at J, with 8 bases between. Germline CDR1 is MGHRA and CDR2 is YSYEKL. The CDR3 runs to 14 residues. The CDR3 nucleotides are TGCGCCAGCAGCCAAGATCGGCAGGACACTGAAGCTTTCTTT. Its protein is CASSQDRQDTEAFF.